Sequencing of this T cell receptor (beta chain) was carried out in a study of blood T cells in healthy people across ages. Investigators took around 10 milliliters of peripheral blood from every donor. This clonotype was recorded a few times. V trimming: 1 base; J trimming: 3 bases; junction bases outside the gene matches: 2. The CDR3 spans 13 residues. Germline values: CDR1 SQVTM, CDR2 ANQGSEA. Primers used in a second PCR of about 6 to 11 cycles were a sample-barcoded 5' primer and a J-beta primer mix. MiXCR, run by TCRdb on the 5' RACE reads, gives a single entry per CDR3 protein. This sample has about 1.7 million distinct CDR3 sequences; approximately 28% occur once, and the top ten carry roughly 8%.

The chain joins TRBV29-1 to TRBJ2-7; 8 nucleotides match TRBD2. The sequence was collected from a woman aged 30 to 39 in good health. Sequencing used blood. DNA of the CDR3: TGCAGCGTTGAAGTAGCGGGAAACTACGAGCAGTACTTC. This encodes CSVEVAGNYEQYF.